This T cell receptor (beta chain) comes out of a study of cytomegalovirus exposure and HLA in healthy donors. 13 Jbeta primers and 60 Vbeta primers were used for the PCR. In the original processing: About 11 million shared chains were among the about 80 million unique TCR beta chains that a later analysis counted. The repertoire was sequenced with immunoSEQ multiplex PCR; TCRdb's copy has only in-frame clones and lacks some. D and trimming come from the DNA, and the V and J calls and clone size come from that table. The data hold approximately 100,000 clones, with 76% observed a single time. The CDR3 sequence is 15 residues long. The ends were cut back, 5 bases at V and 0 bases at J, with 11 bases in the middle. CDR1 MDHEN and CDR2 SYDVKM come from the germline V gene. This clone was seen a handful of times.

The V and J genes are TRBV28 and TRBJ2-4; tentative D call: TRBD2 (6 bases). The clonotype originates from a man aged 35 to 55 in good health and CMV-seronegative. Sequencing input: PBMCs. The CDR3 nucleotides are TGTGCCAGCAGTCCCCCCGGGGGAGCCAAAAACATTCAGTACTTC. Its translation: CASSPPGGAKNIQYF.